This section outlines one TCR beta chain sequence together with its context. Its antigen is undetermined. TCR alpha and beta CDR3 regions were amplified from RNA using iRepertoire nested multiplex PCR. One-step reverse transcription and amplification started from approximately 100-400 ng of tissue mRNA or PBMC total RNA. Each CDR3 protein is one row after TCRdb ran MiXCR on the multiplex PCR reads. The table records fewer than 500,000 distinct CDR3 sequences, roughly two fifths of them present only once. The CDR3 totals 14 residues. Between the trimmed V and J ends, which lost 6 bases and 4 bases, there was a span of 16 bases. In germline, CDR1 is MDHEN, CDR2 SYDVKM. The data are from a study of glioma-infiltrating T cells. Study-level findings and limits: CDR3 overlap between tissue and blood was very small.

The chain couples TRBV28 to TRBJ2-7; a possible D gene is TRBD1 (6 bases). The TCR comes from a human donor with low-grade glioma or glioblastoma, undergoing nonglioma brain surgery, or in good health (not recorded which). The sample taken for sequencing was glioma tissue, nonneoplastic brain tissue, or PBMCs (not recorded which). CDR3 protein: CASSPGNQGYEQYF. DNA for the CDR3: TGTGCCAGCAGCCCCGGGAACCAGGGGTACGAGCAGTACTTC. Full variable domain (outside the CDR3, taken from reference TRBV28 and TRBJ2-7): DVKVTQSSRYLVKRTGEKVFLECVQDMDHENMFWYRQDPGLGLRLIYFSYDVKMKEKGDIPEGYSVSREKKERFSLILESASTNQTSMYLCASSPGNQGYEQYFGPGTRLTVT.